The present T cell receptor beta chain was sequenced within a study of blood T cell repertoires in COVID-19. Germline CDR1 is MDHEN and CDR2 is SYDVKM. The CDR3 runs to 16 residues. V lost 5 bases and J lost 8; bases outside the gene matches: 12. Profiling relied on immunoSEQ multiplex PCR, and the TCRdb table lists in-frame clones only, not all of them. The sample yields over 120,000 clones, 70% to 90% seen once. Sequencing was performed on peripheral blood. The V and J genes are TRBV28 and TRBJ2-1; TRBD2 matches at 10 bases. The TCR was taken from a human donor with acute or convalescent COVID-19. The donor label of this sample is uncertain. The CDR3 DNA is TGTGCCAGCAGTCCACCTAGCGGGAGTGGTGTGGATGAGCAGTTCTTC. It translates to CASSPPSGSGVDEQFF.